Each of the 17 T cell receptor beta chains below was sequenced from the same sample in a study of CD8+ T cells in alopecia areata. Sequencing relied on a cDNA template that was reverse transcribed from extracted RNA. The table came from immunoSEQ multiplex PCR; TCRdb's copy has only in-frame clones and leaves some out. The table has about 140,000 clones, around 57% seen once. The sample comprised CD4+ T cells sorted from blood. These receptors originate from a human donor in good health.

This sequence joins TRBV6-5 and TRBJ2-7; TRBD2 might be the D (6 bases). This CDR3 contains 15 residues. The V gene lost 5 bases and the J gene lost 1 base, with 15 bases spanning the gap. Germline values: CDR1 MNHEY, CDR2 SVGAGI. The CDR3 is CASSAGRGSSYEQYF. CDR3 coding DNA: TGTGCCAGCAGTGCGGGCCGGGGGTCATCCTACGAGCAGTACTTC.

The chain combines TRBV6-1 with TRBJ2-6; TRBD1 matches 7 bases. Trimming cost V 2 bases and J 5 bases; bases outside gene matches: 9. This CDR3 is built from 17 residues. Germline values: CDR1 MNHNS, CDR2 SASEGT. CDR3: CASSEIAYRGRANVLTF. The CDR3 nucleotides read TGTGCCAGCAGTGAAATCGCATACAGGGGAAGGGCCAACGTCCTGACTTTC.

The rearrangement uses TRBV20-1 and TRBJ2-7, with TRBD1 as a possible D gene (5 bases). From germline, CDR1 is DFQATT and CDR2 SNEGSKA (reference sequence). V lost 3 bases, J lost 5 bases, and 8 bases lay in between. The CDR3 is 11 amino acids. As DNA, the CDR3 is TGCAGTGCTAGGACAGTCGACGAGCAGTACTTC. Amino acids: CSARTVDEQYF.

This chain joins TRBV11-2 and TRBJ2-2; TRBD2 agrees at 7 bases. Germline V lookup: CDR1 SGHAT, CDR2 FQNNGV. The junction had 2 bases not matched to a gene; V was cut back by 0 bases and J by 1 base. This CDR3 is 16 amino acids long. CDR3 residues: CASSLDLAVNTGELFF. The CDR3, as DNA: TGTGCCAGCAGCTTAGATCTAGCGGTGAACACCGGGGAGCTGTTTTTT.

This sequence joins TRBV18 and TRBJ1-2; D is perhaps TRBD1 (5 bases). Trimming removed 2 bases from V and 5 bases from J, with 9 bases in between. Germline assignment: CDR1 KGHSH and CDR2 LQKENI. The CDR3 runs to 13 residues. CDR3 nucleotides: TGTGCCAGCTCACCAAAGACAGCTTATGGCTACACCTTC. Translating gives CASSPKTAYGYTF.

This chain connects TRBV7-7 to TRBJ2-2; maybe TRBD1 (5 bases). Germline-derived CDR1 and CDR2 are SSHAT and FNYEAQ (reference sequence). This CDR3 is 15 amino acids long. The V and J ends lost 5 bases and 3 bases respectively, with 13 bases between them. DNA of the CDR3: TGTGCCAGCAGCCCCACTGGGGCCGACACCGGGGAGCTGTTTTTT. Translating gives CASSPTGADTGELFF.

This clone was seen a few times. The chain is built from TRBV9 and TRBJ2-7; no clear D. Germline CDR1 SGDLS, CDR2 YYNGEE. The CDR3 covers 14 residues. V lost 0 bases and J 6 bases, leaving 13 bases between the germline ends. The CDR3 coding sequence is TGTGCCAGCAGCGTAGGCAGCTCCACCATCGAGCAGTACTTC. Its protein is CASSVGSSTIEQYF.

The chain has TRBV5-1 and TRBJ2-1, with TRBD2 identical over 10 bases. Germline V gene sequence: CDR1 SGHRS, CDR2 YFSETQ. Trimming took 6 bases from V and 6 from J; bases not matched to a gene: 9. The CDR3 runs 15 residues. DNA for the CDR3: TGCGCCAGCACCCCAACTAGCGGGACCCGCAATGAGCAGTTCTTC. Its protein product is CASTPTSGTRNEQFF.

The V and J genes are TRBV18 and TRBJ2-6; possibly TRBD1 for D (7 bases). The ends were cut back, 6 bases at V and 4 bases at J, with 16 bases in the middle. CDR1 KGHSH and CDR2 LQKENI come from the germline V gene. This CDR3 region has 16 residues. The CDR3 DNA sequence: TGTGCCAGCTCCCTCGGACAGGCGGGAGGGGCCAACGTCCTGACTTTC. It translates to CASSLGQAGGANVLTF.

The CDR3 spells CSVANDEQFF. DNA of the CDR3: TGCAGCGTAGCCAATGATGAGCAGTTCTTC. V usage is TRBV29-1 and J usage is TRBJ2-1; D gene uncertain. CDR1 and CDR2 from the germline V gene are SQVTM and ANQGSEA. The CDR3 sequence is 10 residues long. The germline V and J ends were trimmed by 6 bases and 8 bases, with 8 bases remaining between them.

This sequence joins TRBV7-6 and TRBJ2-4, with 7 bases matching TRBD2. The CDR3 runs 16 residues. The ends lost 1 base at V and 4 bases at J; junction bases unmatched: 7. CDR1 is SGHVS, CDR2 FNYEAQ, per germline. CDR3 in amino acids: CASSLDLSGNKNIQYF. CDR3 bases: TGTGCCAGCAGCTTAGATCTCAGCGGGAATAAAAACATTCAGTACTTC.

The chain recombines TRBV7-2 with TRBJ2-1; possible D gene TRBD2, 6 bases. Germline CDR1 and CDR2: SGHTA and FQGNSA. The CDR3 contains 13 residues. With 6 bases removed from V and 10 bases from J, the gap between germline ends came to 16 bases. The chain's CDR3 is CASSRDSPGEQFF. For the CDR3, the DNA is TGTGCCAGCAGTCGGGACTCCCCGGGGGAGCAGTTCTTC.

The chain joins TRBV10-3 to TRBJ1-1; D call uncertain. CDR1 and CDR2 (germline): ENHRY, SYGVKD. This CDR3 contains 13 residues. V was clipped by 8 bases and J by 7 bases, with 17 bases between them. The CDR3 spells CAIHDVGLGEAFF. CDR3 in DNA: TGTGCCATCCACGATGTCGGATTGGGTGAAGCTTTCTTT.

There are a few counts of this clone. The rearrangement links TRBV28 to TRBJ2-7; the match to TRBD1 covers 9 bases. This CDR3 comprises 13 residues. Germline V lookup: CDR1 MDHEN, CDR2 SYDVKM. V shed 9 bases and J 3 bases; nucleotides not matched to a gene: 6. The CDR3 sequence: CASGEGQGYEQYF. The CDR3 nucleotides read TGTGCCAGTGGCGAGGGACAGGGCTACGAGCAGTACTTC.

CDR3 region: CASSVVGGRGEQFF. CDR3 DNA: TGTGCCAGCAGCGTAGTGGGGGGGCGCGGTGAGCAGTTCTTC. The chain uses TRBV9 and TRBJ2-1; TRBD2 is a possible D gene (7 bases). Trimming shortened V by 0 bases and J by 9 bases, and 13 bases separated the two germline ends. This CDR3 has 14 residues. Per the germline V gene, CDR1 is SGDLS and CDR2 is YYNGEE.

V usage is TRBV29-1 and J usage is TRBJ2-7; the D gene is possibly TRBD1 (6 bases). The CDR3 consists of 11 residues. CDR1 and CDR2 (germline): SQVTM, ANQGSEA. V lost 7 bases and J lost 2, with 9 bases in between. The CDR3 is CSGWTAYEQYF. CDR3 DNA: TGCAGCGGTTGGACAGCCTACGAGCAGTACTTC.

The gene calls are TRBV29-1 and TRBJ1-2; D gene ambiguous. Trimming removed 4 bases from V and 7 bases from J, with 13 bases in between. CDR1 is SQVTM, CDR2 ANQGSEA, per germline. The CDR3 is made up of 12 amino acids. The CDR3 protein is CSVVAGSFGYTF. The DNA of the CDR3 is TGCAGCGTTGTCGCTGGTTCGTTTGGCTACACCTTC. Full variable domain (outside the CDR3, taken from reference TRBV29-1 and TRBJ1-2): SAVISQKPSRDICQRGTSLTIQCQVDSQVTMMFWYRQQPGQSLTLIATANQGSEATYESGFVIDKFPISRPNLTFSTLTVSNMSPEDSSIYLCSVVAGSFGYTFGSGTRLTVV.